This T cell receptor beta chain was recovered during a study of shared clonotypes between healthy human individuals (dated by TCRdb to about 2020). For the study in its entirety: Three men and a couple of women, aged 18 to 49 years, made up the cohort. For each donor, CD4 naive and CD4 memory were each run on three plates, CD8 naive on two plates, and CD8 memory on one plate. The study deeply sequenced blood TCR repertoires of five healthy adults to estimate repertoire size and the extent of clonotype sharing between individuals. Different laboratories and diverse techniques were used to prepare libraries and sequence TCR repertoires, to increase sequencing depth and limit assay-specific biases. Between about 0.85 and 10 billion PBMCs per donor were obtained by leukapheresis. Broad study findings and their caveats: Based on pairwise subsampling, the degree of clonotype sharing among donors was expected to be affected by sequencing depth. Rarefaction of sorted-subset datasets indicated incomplete sequencing despite the large sequencing depth. Because the study included a small number of donors, the genetic and exposure-history diversity represented was limited. Across a handful of donors, around 5% of naive CD4, around 3.5% of naive CD8, approximately 2.5% of memory CD4, and roughly 0.41% of memory CD8 clonotypes were shared. Naive subsets generally had larger estimated clonotype richness than memory subsets. Sampling was restricted to blood, and TCR repertoires in tissue are likely to differ from TCR repertoires in blood. Compared with non-shared clonotypes, the clonotypes found in all four sorted-subset donors had higher generation probabilities.

This clone showed up just once. No antigen is known for it. No clone much larger than this one lies a single base away; base qualities are absent. Using the deep immunoSEQ assay, multiplex PCR amplified TCR CDR3 regions from genomic DNA. Genomic DNA extracted from each cell subset was distributed evenly over all wells of several immunoSEQ 96-well plates, and each plate served as one replicate. For sorted subsets, approximately 190 ng of genomic DNA, equivalent to 25,000 to 35,000 T cell genomes, went into each replicate PCR. Purified libraries were quantified with a Qubit 3.0 fluorometer, sized on a Bioanalyzer 2100, and re-quantified with the KAPA Library Quantification kit. Every immunoSEQ 96-well plate was sequenced on a dedicated single-read 150-cycle Illumina NextSeq 550 flow cell. Processing in the source paper ran as follows. Because the immunoSEQ output included only junctional sequences and no quality scores, the filtering could not be the same as the filtering used for full-length reads. To assign V/J genes and CDR3, sequences were annotated using PyIR, a Python wrapper for IgBLAST v1.9, with IMGT germline references. Any read was removed if the V/J assignment was weak (E-value above 1e-6), the CDR3 was missing, or the read contained stop codons, out-of-frame junctions, or ambiguous translated residues. V3J clonotypes were defined by identical inferred V gene, J gene, and CDR3 amino acid sequence. The percentage overlap between two repertoires was calculated by dividing the number of shared unique clonotypes by the size of the smaller repertoire. RTK rarefaction, the Chao1 estimator, and Recon v2.1 estimates of unobserved clonotypes were used to assess repertoire richness. Generation probabilities were computed with OLGA for all TCRbeta clonotypes obtained by the gDNA method from several donors. TCRdb limited this immuneACCESS table to in-frame rearrangements with V and J called. A share of clones is missing; checked studies link under half to unresolved V genes, and the rest is unexplained. The V and J calls and the clone size are those of that table, but D and trimming were determined from the DNA. This sample holds approximately 1.9 million clones; just over 90% were observed only once. The ten largest account for around 1.7% of the sample.

CD8 naive samples were obtained by positive selection for CCR7 among CD45RO-negative cells, yielding a CD45RA+CCR7+ population from which TemRA cells were excluded. The donors were healthy, HIV-negative adults with no recently reported acute infections or vaccinations. Every donor was a Caucasian adult residing in Nashville, Tennessee, USA. Blood was collected by leukapheresis, and PBMCs were isolated by Ficoll-Histopaque density gradient centrifugation and then cryopreserved in liquid nitrogen vapor phase. Analytical flow cytometry was used to check the purity and quantity of every magnetically sorted T cell population. Genomic DNA was isolated from every sorted fraction and measured by UV absorbance on a Nanodrop 2000c. Including cysteine and phenylalanine, the CDR3 has 16 amino acids. Only the CDR3 part of the read is kept: 48 bases, read in frame from the first base. Between the V and J ends, shortened by 6 bases and 0 bases respectively, the junction contains 17 bases. The germline V gene specifies MDHEN as CDR1 and SYDVKM as CDR2.

The clonotype comes from a young man in good health. Some clones in this sample may be carry-over from other donors' samples. Sequencing used naive CD8+ T cells from PBMCs. The cell subset or site label for this specimen denotes: CD45RA+CCR7+. This chain joins TRBV28 to TRBJ1-1; the D region possibly corresponds to TRBD1 (6 bases align). Here is the DNA: TGTGCCAGCAGGAAACGGGGGGGCCCAATGAACACTGAAGCTTTCTTT. Its amino acids are CASRKRGGPMNTEAFF.